The 25 T cell receptor beta chains below come from one sample, sequenced in a study of low-dose radiotherapy and immunotherapy resistance in tumors. Time point: after trial treatment. Specified treatment: LDRT plus nivolumab, ipilimumab, low-dose cyclophosphamide and aspirin (RACIN trial). Both TCRalpha and TCRbeta chains were reverse transcribed with V-gene-specific primers. TCR amplification involved 20 to 25 PCR cycles with a constant-region primer and V-primer adapter. From the reads, TCRdb called clonotypes with MiXCR, one entry per CDR3 protein. The data show about 58,000 distinct CDR3 sequences, with around a quarter seen just once and around 7% held by the top ten. The sequencing here drew on PBMCs, taken after low-dose radiotherapy plus immunotherapy. These receptors were collected from a male donor with prostate cancer.

This clonotype was counted ten times or more. The chain employs TRBV5-1 and TRBJ1-2; 11 nucleotides agree with TRBD1. The germline CDR1 and CDR2 sequences are SGHRS and YFSETQ. With 2 bases clipped from V and 7 bases from J, the junction kept 4 bases outside the gene matches. The CDR3 totals 14 residues. DNA of the CDR3: TGCGCCAGCAGCTTACCCGGGACAGGGGGTGGCTACACCTTC. This sequence encodes CASSLPGTGGGYTF.

The chain recombines TRBV28 with TRBJ1-2, with 7 bases fitting TRBD1. The CDR3 contains 14 residues. Germline CDR1 reads MDHEN; CDR2 reads SYDVKM. V dropped 4 bases and J dropped 4; count of bases not matched to a gene: 6. The CDR3 reads CASSSTDRIYGYTF. Here the CDR3 DNA reads TGTGCCAGCAGTTCAACGGACAGGATCTATGGCTACACCTTC.

There are a few counts of this clonotype. J is TRBJ2-5 and V is TRBV6-4; no firm D call. V was clipped by 2 bases and J by 1 base, with 8 bases between them. In germline, CDR1 is MRHNA, CDR2 SNTAGT. This CDR3 is 14 amino acids long. CDR3 DNA: TGTGCCAGCAGTGACCCACGCCGCCAAGAGACCCAGTACTTC. Its protein is CASSDPRRQETQYF.

This clonotype was seen many times. CDR3 nucleotide sequence: TGTGCCAGCAGCTCAATGACAGGGAACACTGAAGCTTTCTTT. Translating gives CASSSMTGNTEAFF. The chain couples TRBV7-2 to TRBJ1-1, with a tentative D call TRBD1 (6 bases). Per germline, CDR1 SGHTA and CDR2 FQGNSA. V lost 4 bases to trimming and J lost 1 base, with 10 bases between them. The CDR3 runs to 14 residues.

Ten or more counts support this clonotype. This chain connects TRBV20-1 to TRBJ2-5; 11 positions agree with TRBD2. V gave up 1 base and J gave up 5 bases; unmatched junction bases: 3. Germline V gene data show CDR1 as DFQATT and CDR2 as SNEGSKA (reference sequence). The length of the CDR3 is 14 residues. CDR3 nucleotide sequence: TGCAGTGCTAGAGTTAGCGGGGGGGCGGAGACCCAGTACTTC. Translation: CSARVSGGAETQYF.

The table lists this clonotype with many counts. This chain joins TRBV28 and TRBJ2-7; 7 nucleotides agree with TRBD2. Germline V gene data show CDR1 as MDHEN and CDR2 as SYDVKM. With V trimmed by 6 bases and J by 2 bases, 10 bases remained unmatched. CDR3 size: 15 residues. The CDR3 nucleotides are TGTGCCAGCAGACCCATGCGGGAGTTGCCCTACGAGCAGTACTTC. Translating it yields CASRPMRELPYEQYF.

This clonotype was found many times. The gene calls are TRBV20-1 and TRBJ2-1, with 10 positions matching TRBD2. V lost 6 bases, J lost 4 bases, and 12 bases stayed unmatched. CDR3 length: 16 residues. Germline CDR1 DFQATT, CDR2 SNEGSKA (reference sequence). CDR3 sequence reads: CSALKVLAGRYNEQFF. The DNA for the CDR3 is TGCAGTGCCCTAAAGGTACTAGCGGGACGTTACAATGAGCAGTTCTTC.

This clonotype has a count of ten or more. The chain couples TRBV6-6 to TRBJ2-3; 9 positions match TRBD1. This CDR3 comprises 15 residues. Germline loops: CDR1 MNHNY, CDR2 SVGAGI (reference sequence). After removal of 7 bases from V and 1 base from J, the junction contained 6 bases not matched to a gene. CDR3 sequence: CASTDRDRGTDTQYF. The CDR3 DNA reads as TGTGCCAGCACCGACCGGGACAGGGGCACAGATACGCAGTATTTT.

This clonotype showed up many times. The chain employs TRBV7-9 and TRBJ2-2; a weak D match, TRBD1 (7 bases). Looked up from germline, CDR1 is SEHNR and CDR2 is FQNEAQ (reference sequence). Trimming shortened V by 0 bases and J by 3 bases, and 11 bases separated the two germline ends. This CDR3 contains 16 residues. In DNA form, the CDR3 reads TGTGCCAGCAGCTTAGCGGGACAGCGGGACACCGGGGAGCTGTTTTTT. Protein sequence: CASSLAGQRDTGELFF.

The sample holds one count of this clonotype. The rearrangement uses TRBV6-4 and TRBJ2-7, with 12 bases identical to TRBD2. V shed 0 bases, J shed 2 bases, and the junction held 2 bases outside the gene matches. This CDR3 spans 16 amino acids. Looked up from germline, CDR1 is MRHNA and CDR2 is SNTAGT. The CDR3 loop is CASSDSASGGAYEQYF. Here the CDR3 DNA reads TGTGCCAGCAGTGACTCAGCTAGCGGGGGGGCCTACGAGCAGTACTTC.

Turning to this clonotype: Only one base separates this from a far larger clonotype, so it likely reflects a read error. This rearrangement joins TRBV4-2 to TRBJ2-7; D is possibly TRBD1 or TRBD2 (5 bases each). CDR3 size: 15 residues. The V end lost 4 bases, the J end lost 7 bases, and 20 bases lay between the germline ends. Germline V gene sequence: CDR1 LGHNA, CDR2 YNFKEQ. The CDR3 loop reads CASSRSGPSYNEQYF. CDR3 DNA: TGTGCCAGCAGCCGTTCGGGGCCCTCCTACAATGAGCAGTACTTC.

This clonotype was seen ten or more times. The chain links TRBV18 to TRBJ2-5; 7 bases fit TRBD1. The CDR3 runs to 14 residues. Trimming at V came to 2 bases and at J to 0 bases, leaving 0 bases not matched to a gene. Germline CDR1 reads KGHSH; CDR2 reads LQKENI. DNA of the CDR3: TGTGCCAGCTCACCAGGGACAGACCAAGAGACCCAGTACTTC. Protein: CASSPGTDQETQYF.

Many counts were recorded for this clonotype. The chain uses TRBV9 and TRBJ2-7, with 12 bases identical to TRBD1. The J segment lost 2 bases and the V segment lost 4 bases, leaving 7 bases of the junction unmatched. The CDR3 spans 16 residues. Germline CDR1 is SGDLS and CDR2 is YYNGEE. The CDR3 DNA reads as TGTGCCAGCAGCCGGGGACAGGGGGCCTTCCCCTACGAGCAGTACTTC. This sequence encodes CASSRGQGAFPYEQYF. The full variable domain, its missing parts supplied by reference TRBV9 and TRBJ2-7, is DSGVTQTPKHLITATGQRVTLRCSPRSGDLSVYWYQQSLDQGLQFLIQYYNGEERAKGNILERFSAQQFPDLHSELNLSSLELGDSALYFCASSRGQGAFPYEQYFGPGTRLTVT.

V is TRBV2 and J is TRBJ1-5; D is unresolved. The CDR3 runs to 12 residues. V dropped 6 bases and J dropped 1 base, with 4 bases sitting between them. Per germline, CDR1 SNHLY and CDR2 FYNNEI. Here the CDR3 DNA reads TGTGCCAGCAGCCAGAGCAATCAGCCCCAGCATTTT. Protein product: CASSQSNQPQHF.

This rearrangement joins TRBV20-1 to TRBJ2-5; D not certain. Trimming shortened V by 1 base and J by 4 bases, and 10 bases separated the two germline ends. Germline V gene lookup returns CDR1 DFQATT and CDR2 SNEGSKA (reference sequence). The CDR3 totals 13 residues. CDR3 DNA sequence: TGCAGTGCTAGAGTCGGCAGTGGAGAGACCCAGTACTTC. Translation: CSARVGSGETQYF.

This clonotype occurred many times. This chain connects TRBV7-2 to TRBJ2-5; perhaps D is TRBD1 or TRBD2 (6 bases each). The V gene lost 4 bases and the J gene lost 5 bases, with 14 bases spanning the gap. CDR1 is SGHTA, CDR2 FQGNSA, per germline. This CDR3 contains 14 residues. CDR3 nucleotides: TGTGCCAGCAGCTCGTTCCAGGGGAGGGAGACCCAGTACTTC. Protein: CASSSFQGRETQYF.

This clonotype has at least ten counts. The V and J genes are TRBV6-6 and TRBJ1-2; D not certain. Trimming pared 2 bases from V and 2 bases from J, leaving 15 bases between. This CDR3 comprises 16 residues. Per germline, CDR1 MNHNY and CDR2 SVGAGI (reference sequence). The CDR3 loop is CASSYQAGITNYGYTF. CDR3 bases: TGTGCCAGCAGTTACCAGGCGGGGATCACCAACTATGGCTACACCTTC.

This clonotype showed up many times. The chain carries TRBV4-3 and TRBJ2-2; D is unclear. Per the germline V gene, CDR1 is LGHNA and CDR2 is YSLEER. V dropped 1 base and J dropped 6 bases, with 12 bases sitting between them. The CDR3 is made up of 15 amino acids. The CDR3 nucleotides read TGCGCCAGCAGCCAAGGAGCGCGTGTGGCCGGGGAGCTGTTTTTT. Protein product: CASSQGARVAGELFF.

There are many counts of this clonotype. The V gene is TRBV6-6, the J gene TRBJ2-1; D gene unclear. This CDR3 is built from 11 residues. Germline CDR1 is MNHNY and CDR2 is SVGAGI (reference sequence). Trimming pared 4 bases from V and 7 bases from J, leaving 5 bases between. The CDR3 DNA follows: TGTGCCAGCAGTTCCCAGAATGAGCAGTTCTTC. Its protein product is CASSSQNEQFF.

The chain carries TRBV5-3 and TRBJ2-1; 9 bases match TRBD1. TRBV5-3 is an ORF, with its function uncertain. The J segment lost 7 bases and the V segment lost 8 bases, leaving 19 bases of the junction unmatched. The CDR3 spans 17 residues. This CDR3 reads CASSPWVTGQGGNEQFF. The CDR3 coding sequence is TGTGCCAGCAGCCCCTGGGTTACGGGACAGGGAGGGAATGAGCAGTTCTTC.

On this clonotype: A far larger clone is only one base removed, so a read error is likely. The gene calls are TRBV4-3 and TRBJ1-2; the match to TRBD1 covers 9 bases. The CDR3 is made up of 14 amino acids. In germline, CDR1 is LGHNA, CDR2 YSLEER. The DNA for the CDR3 is TGCGCCAACAGCCAAGTGACAGGGGGCTATGGCTACACCTTC. Amino acids: CANSQVTGGYGYTF.

This clonotype has a count of ten or more. The rearrangement uses TRBV6-6 and TRBJ1-2, with D maybe TRBD1 (6 bases). This CDR3 is 14 amino acids long. Germline V CDR1 and CDR2: MNHNY, SVGAGI (reference sequence). V lost 5 bases to trimming and J lost 2 bases, with 12 bases between them. The DNA for the CDR3 is TGTGCCAGCAGTGACGGACAGCCCAACTATGGCTACACCTTC. It codes for CASSDGQPNYGYTF.

This clonotype was counted at least ten times. This CDR3 reads CASGLSGGYEQYF. In DNA, the CDR3 is TGTGCTAGTGGTCTTAGCGGGGGCTACGAGCAGTACTTC. The chain has TRBV12-5 and TRBJ2-7; 9 positions match TRBD2. With V trimmed by 5 bases and J by 3 bases, 2 bases remained unmatched. The length of the CDR3 is 13 residues. Per germline, CDR1 LGHNT and CDR2 FRNRAP.

This clonotype was detected ten times or more. This chain links TRBV2 with TRBJ2-1; 16 bases are a match to TRBD2. CDR1 and CDR2 (germline): SNHLY, FYNNEI. The CDR3 consists of 18 residues. V shed 4 bases and J 9 bases; nucleotides not matched to a gene: 12. CDR3 nucleotide sequence: TGTGCCAGCAGTGGCAGACTACCGGGACTAGCGGGAGGGCTTGAGCAGTTCTTC. Translated: CASSGRLPGLAGGLEQFF.

This clonotype has ten or more counts. The chain uses TRBV7-3 and TRBJ2-1; no reliable D call. Germline values: CDR1 SGHTA, CDR2 FQGTGA. Trimming removed 1 base at V and 7 bases at J, with 11 bases between. This CDR3 is built from 14 residues. The CDR3 sequence: CASSLMASRNEQFF. CDR3 coding DNA: TGTGCCAGCAGCTTAATGGCTAGTCGTAATGAGCAGTTCTTC.